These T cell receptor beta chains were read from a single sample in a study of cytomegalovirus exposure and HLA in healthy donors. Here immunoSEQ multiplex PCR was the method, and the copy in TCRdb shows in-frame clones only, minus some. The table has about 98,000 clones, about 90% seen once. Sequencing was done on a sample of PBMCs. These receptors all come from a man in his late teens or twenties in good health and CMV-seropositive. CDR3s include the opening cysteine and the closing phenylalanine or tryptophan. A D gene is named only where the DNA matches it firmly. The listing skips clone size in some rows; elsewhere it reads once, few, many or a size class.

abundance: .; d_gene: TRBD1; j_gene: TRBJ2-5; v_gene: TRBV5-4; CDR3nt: TGTGCCAGCAGCTTTGGGACAGAAGAGACCCAGTACTTC; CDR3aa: CASSFGTEETQYF
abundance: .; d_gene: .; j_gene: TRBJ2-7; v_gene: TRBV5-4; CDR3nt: TGTGCCAGCAGCTTAGGCGCGGAATTTACCTACGAGCAGTACTTC; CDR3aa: CASSLGAEFTYEQYF
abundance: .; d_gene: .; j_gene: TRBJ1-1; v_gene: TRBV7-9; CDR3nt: TGTGCCAGCAGCTTAGAAGCGAACACTGAAGCTTTCTTT; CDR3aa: CASSLEANTEAFF
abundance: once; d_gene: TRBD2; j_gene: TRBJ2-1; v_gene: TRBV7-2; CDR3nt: TGTGCCAGCAGCGGGGACCGATACTCTAGCGGGGGGGCTTACAATGAGCAGTTCTTC; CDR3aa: CASSGDRYSSGGAYNEQFF
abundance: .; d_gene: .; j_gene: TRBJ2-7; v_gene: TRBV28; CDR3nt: TGTGCCAGCAGTGCGACTAGTGCTACCTACGAGCAGTACTTC; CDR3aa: CASSATSATYEQYF
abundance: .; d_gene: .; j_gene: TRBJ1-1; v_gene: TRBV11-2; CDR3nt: TGTGCCAGCAGCTTGAGGGACACTGAAGCTTTCTTT; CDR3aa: CASSLRDTEAFF
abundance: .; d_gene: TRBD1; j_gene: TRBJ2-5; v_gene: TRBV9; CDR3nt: TGTGCCAGCAGCGTAGGGACAGGGGGCCGCGTAGGGGGGACCCAGTACTTC; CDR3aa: CASSVGTGGRVGGTQYF
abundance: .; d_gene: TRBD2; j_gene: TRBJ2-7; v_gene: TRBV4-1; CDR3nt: TGCGCCAGCAGAGTCGGGACTAGCGGAACCTACGAGCAGTACTTC; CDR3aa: CASRVGTSGTYEQYF
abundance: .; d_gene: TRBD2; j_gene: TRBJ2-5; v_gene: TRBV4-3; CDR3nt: TGCGCCAGCAGCCAAGCTGGGGGGACTAGCGGGGGCCTTCCGTACCAAGAGACCCAGTACTTC; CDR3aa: CASSQAGGTSGGLPYQETQYF
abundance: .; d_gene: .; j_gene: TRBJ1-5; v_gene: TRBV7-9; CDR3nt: TGTGCCAGCAGCTTAGGGGGAGATCAGCCCCAGCATTTT; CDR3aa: CASSLGGDQPQHF
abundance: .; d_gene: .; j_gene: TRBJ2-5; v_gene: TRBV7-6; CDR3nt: TGTGCCAGCAGCCCCCAGCGTGAGTGGGGCGGTCCGGGAGAGACCCAGTACTTC; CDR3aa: CASSPQREWGGPGETQYF
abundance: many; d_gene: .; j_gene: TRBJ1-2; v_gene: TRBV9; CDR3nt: TGTGCCAGCAGCGTAGCAAGCCATAATAACTATGGCTACACCTTC; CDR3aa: CASSVASHNNYGYTF
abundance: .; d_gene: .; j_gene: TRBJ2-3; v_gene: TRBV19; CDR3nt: TGTGCCAGTAGTACTGTAGCGGCTAGCACAGATACGCAGTATTTT; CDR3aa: CASSTVAASTDTQYF
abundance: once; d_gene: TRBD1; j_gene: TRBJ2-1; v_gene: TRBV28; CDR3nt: TGTGCCAGCAGTTCAGGACAGGGGGGTGAGCAGTTCTTC; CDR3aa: CASSSGQGGEQFF